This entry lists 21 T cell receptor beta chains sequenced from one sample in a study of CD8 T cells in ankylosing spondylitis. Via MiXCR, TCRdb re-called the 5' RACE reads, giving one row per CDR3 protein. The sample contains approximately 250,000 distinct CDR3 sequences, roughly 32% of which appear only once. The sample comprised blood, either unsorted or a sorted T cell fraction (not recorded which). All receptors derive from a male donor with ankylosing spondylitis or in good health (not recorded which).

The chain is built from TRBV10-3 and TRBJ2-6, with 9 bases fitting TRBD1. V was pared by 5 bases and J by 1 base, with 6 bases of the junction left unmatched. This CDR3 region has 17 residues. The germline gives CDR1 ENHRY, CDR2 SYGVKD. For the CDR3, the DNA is TGTGCCATCAGTCTTGGGACAGGGTATTCTGGGGCCAACGTCCTGACTTTC. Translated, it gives CAISLGTGYSGANVLTF.

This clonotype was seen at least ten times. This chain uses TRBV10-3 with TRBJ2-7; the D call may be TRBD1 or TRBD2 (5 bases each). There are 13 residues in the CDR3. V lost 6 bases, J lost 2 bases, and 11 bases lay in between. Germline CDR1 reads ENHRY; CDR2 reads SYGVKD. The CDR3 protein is CAIRKGTTYEQYF. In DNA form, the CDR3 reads TGTGCCATCAGGAAAGGGACCACCTACGAGCAGTACTTC.

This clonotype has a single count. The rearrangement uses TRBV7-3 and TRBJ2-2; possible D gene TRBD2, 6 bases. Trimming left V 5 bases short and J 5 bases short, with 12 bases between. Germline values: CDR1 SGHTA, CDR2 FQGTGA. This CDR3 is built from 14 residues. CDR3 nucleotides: TGTGCCAGCAGCCCATGGGGGGTAACCGGGGAGCTGTTTTTT. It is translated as CASSPWGVTGELFF.

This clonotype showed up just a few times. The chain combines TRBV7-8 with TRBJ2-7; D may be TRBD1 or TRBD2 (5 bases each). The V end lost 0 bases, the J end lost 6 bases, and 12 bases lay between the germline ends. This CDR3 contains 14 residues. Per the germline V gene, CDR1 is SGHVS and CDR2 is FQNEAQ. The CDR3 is CASSLATGPGEQYF. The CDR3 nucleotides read TGTGCCAGCAGCTTAGCGACGGGGCCCGGCGAGCAGTACTTC.

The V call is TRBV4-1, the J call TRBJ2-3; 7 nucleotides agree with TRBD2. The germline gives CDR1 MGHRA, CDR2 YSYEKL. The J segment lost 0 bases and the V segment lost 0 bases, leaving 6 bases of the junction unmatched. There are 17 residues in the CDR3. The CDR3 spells CASSQDPPGGSTDTQYF. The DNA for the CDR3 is TGCGCCAGCAGCCAAGACCCCCCCGGGGGGAGCACAGATACGCAGTATTTT.

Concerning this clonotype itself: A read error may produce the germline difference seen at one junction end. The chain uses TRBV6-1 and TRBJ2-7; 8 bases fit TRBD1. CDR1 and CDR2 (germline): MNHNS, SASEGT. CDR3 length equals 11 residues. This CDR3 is CASRQGQAYRF. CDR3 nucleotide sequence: TGTGCCAGCAGACAGGGACAGGCCTATCGGTTC.

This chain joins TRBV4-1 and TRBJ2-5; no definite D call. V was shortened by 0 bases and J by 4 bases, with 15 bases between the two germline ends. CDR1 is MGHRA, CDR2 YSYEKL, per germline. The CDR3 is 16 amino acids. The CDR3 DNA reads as TGCGCCAGCAGCCAAGAGGGCGGACGGTTCGGAGAGACCCAGTACTTC. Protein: CASSQEGGRFGETQYF.

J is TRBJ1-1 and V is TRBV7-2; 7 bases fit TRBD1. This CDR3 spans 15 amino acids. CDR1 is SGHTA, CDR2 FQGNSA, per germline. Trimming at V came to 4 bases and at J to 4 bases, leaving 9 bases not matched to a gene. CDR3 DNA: TGTGCCAGCAGCTGGACCGGGACAGAGAGCACTGAAGCTTTCTTT. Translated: CASSWTGTESTEAFF.

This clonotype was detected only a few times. The DNA for the CDR3 is TGTGCCAGCAGCTACCACCGACAGGCCTACGAGCAGTACTTC. It codes for CASSYHRQAYEQYF. The rearrangement uses TRBV7-2 and TRBJ2-7; D may be TRBD1 (6 bases). Trimming left V 4 bases short and J 2 bases short, with 12 bases between. The CDR3 is 14 amino acids. CDR1 is SGHTA, CDR2 FQGNSA, per germline.

The CDR3 nucleotides are TGTGCCAGCAGTTTTGGATCTAGTCTGGCCGGGGAGCTGTTTTTT. Translation: CASSFGSSLAGELFF. The rearrangement links TRBV12-3 or TRBV12-4 to TRBJ2-2; D remains unclear. The germline V and J ends were trimmed by 3 bases and 6 bases, with 14 bases remaining between them. This CDR3 region has 15 residues.

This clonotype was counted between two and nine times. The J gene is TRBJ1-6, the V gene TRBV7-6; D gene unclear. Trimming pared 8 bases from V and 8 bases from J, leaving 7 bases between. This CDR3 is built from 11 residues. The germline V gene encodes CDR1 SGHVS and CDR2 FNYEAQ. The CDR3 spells CASGTDSPLHF. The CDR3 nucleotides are TGTGCCAGCGGTACCGATTCACCCCTCCACTTT.

Here the CDR3 DNA reads TGCGCCAGCAAATTGGAGGGGGGGCCAGATACGCAGTATTTT. Residues: CASKLEGGPDTQYF. The rearrangement joins TRBV10-2 to TRBJ2-3; possible D gene TRBD2, 7 bases. The CDR3 sequence is 14 residues long. Germline CDR1 reads WSHSY; CDR2 reads SAAADI. Trimming removed 7 bases from V and 4 bases from J, with 15 bases in between.

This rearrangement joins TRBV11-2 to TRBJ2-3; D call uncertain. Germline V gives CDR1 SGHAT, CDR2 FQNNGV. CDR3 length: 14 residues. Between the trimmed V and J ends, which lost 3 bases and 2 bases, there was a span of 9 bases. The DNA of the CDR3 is TGTGCCAGCAGCTTCTATACCCTCACAGATACGCAGTATTTT. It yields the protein CASSFYTLTDTQYF.

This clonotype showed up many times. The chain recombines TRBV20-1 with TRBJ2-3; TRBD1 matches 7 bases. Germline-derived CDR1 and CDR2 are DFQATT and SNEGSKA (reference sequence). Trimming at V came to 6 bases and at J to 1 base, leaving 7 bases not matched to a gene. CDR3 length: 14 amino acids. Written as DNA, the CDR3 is TGCAGTGCACCAGGGGGTTATGGCACAGATACGCAGTATTTT. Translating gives CSAPGGYGTDTQYF.

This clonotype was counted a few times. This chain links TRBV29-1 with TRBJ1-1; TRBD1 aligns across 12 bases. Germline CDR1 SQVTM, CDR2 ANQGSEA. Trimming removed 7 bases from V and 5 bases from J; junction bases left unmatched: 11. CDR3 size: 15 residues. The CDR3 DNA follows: TGCAGCGCACGGGACAGGGGGCATGGAGGGACTGAAGCTTTCTTT. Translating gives CSARDRGHGGTEAFF.

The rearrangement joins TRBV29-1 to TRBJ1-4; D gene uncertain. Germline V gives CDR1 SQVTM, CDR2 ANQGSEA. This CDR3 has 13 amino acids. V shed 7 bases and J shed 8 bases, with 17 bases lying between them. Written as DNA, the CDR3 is TGCAGCGCAGACGGCGACCATACGGAAAAACTGTTTTTT. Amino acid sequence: CSADGDHTEKLFF.

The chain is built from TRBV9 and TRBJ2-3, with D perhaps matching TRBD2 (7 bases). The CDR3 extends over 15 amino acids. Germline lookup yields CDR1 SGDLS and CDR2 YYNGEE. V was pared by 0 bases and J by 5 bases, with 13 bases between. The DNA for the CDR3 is TGTGCCAGCAGCGTAGACCGGGGGGCGAGAGATACGCAGTATTTT. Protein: CASSVDRGARDTQYF.

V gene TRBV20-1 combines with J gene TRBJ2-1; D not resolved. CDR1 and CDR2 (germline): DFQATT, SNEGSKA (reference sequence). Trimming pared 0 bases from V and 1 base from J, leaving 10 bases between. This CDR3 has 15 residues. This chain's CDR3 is CSARDSGLSYNEQFF. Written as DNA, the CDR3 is TGCAGTGCTAGAGATTCCGGGCTATCCTACAATGAGCAGTTCTTC.

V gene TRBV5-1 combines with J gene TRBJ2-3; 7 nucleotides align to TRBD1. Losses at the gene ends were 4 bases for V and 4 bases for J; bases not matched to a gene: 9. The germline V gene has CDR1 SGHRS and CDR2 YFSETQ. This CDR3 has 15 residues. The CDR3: CASSGFRQGADTQYF. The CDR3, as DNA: TGCGCCAGCAGCGGCTTTCGCCAGGGGGCAGATACGCAGTATTTT.

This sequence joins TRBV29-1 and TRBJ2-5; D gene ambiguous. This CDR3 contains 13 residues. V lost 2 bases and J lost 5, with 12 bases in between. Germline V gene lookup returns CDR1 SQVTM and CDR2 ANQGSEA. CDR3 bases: TGCAGCGTTGAAAGGTTGGGTTTGGAGACCCAGTACTTC. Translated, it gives CSVERLGLETQYF. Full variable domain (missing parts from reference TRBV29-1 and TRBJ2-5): SAVISQKPSRDICQRGTSLTIQCQVDSQVTMMFWYRQQPGQSLTLIATANQGSEATYESGFVIDKFPISRPNLTFSTLTVSNMSPEDSSIYLCSVERLGLETQYFGPGTRLLVL.

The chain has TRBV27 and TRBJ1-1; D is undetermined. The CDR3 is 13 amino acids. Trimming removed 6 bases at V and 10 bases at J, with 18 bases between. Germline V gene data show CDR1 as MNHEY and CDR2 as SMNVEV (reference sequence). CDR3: CASRDVNSRRAFF. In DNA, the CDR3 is TGTGCCAGCAGGGATGTAAACTCGAGGAGAGCTTTCTTT.